This TCR beta chain originates from a study of shared clonotypes between healthy human individuals. Produced via immunoSEQ multiplex PCR; TCRdb's table is partial and in-frame only. This sample has about 2 million clones, with roughly 94% found just once. Study findings and constraints: Non-shared clonotypes had lower generation probabilities than clonotypes shared by all four sorted-subset donors. Rarefaction analysis demonstrated incomplete sorted-subset sequencing notwithstanding large depth.

With respect to this clone: Its matching antigen is unknown. This same CDR3 is encoded by further DNA sequences in the sample.

The source of this sequence is a man between 18 and 29 years old in good health. Sequencing input: naive CD4+ T cells sorted from blood. Subset meaning: CD45RA+ positively selected.

The CDR3 coding sequence is TGTGCCAGCAGTTACCGCGGGGGGGGAGAGACCCAGTACTTC. Its protein product is CASSYRGGGETQYF. The V gene is TRBV6-5, the J gene TRBJ2-5; 9 bases align to TRBD2. This CDR3 is 14 amino acids long. V shed 2 bases, J shed 4 bases, and the junction held 2 bases outside the gene matches. Germline assignment: CDR1 MNHEY and CDR2 SVGAGI.